This is a list of T cell receptor beta chains from one sample in a study of CD8+CD57+ T cells in acquired aplastic anemia. Each CDR3 protein is one row after TCRdb ran MiXCR on the reads. Found here are around 80,000 distinct CDR3 sequences, under 80% of them singletons; the top ten hold 80% to 90%. Sequenced: sorted CD4+, CD8+, or CD8+CD57+ T cells (not recorded which) from PBMCs. These receptors all come from a human donor with aplastic anemia. CDR3s include the opening cysteine and the closing phenylalanine or tryptophan. D genes are given only for firm matches. Only some rows state a clone size, as once, few, many or a class for expanded clones.

j_call | clone_size | v_call | d_call | cdr3_nt | cdr3_aa
TRBJ1-2 | - | TRBV25-1 | TRBD1 | TGTGCCAGCAGTGAAGGAGGTGACAGGGGGGGATATGGCTACACCTTC | CASSEGGDRGGYGYTF
TRBJ2-2 | few | TRBV2 | - | TGTGCCAGCACCAAGGGGGGGGCGAACACCGGGGAGCTGTTTTTT | CASTKGGANTGELFF
TRBJ1-1 | once | TRBV19 | - | TGTGCCAGCAGTCTGTGGGGAGAAGGCACTGAAGCTTTCTTT | CASSLWGEGTEAFF
TRBJ2-5 | - | TRBV24-1 | TRBD1 | TGTGCCACCAGTGAGACAGGGGGTTGGGAGACCCAGTACTTC | CATSETGGWETQYF
TRBJ1-2 | - | TRBV15 | - | TGTGCCACCAGCAGAGATAGCCGAGGCTACACCTTC | CATSRDSRGYTF
TRBJ2-7 | - | TRBV20-1 | - | TGCAGTGCTAGAGATACGACGGTCTACGAGCAGTACTTC | CSARDTTVYEQYF
TRBJ2-7 | - | TRBV10-1 | - | TGCGCCAGCCAGGGGGGTCACAGGGGGGGCGACGAGCAGTACTTC | CASQGGHRGGDEQYF
TRBJ1-2 | - | TRBV15 | - | TGTGCCACCAGCAGCGGGGAAGACTATGGCTACACCTTC | CATSSGEDYGYTF
TRBJ1-3 | - | TRBV4-1 | - | TGCGCCAGCAGCCAAGCATTCTCAGGGGCTGGAAACACCATATATTTT | CASSQAFSGAGNTIYF
TRBJ1-2 | few | TRBV10-3 | - | TGTGCCATCAGTGAGGGCGACGGTGGTGGTGGCTACACCTTC | CAISEGDGGGGYTF